A single sample is the source of the 19 T cell receptor beta chains below, sequenced in a study of T-cell reconstitution after alpha-beta-depleted transplantation in children. Preparing the TCRbeta library involved the use of unique molecular identifiers. TCRdb reanalysed the PCR reads using MiXCR and keeps one entry per CDR3 protein. The sample gives 480,000 or so distinct CDR3 sequences, about 10% of which show up once; roughly 2% is in the top ten. The sample here was PBMCs, taken before TCRalphabeta/CD19-depleted stem cell transplant. Receptor source: a child aged 2 to 9 with inherited bone marrow failure, due to receive a stem cell transplant.

This clonotype was detected many times. The chain couples TRBV20-1 to TRBJ2-7, with D unclear. CDR1 DFQATT and CDR2 SNEGSKA come from the germline V gene (reference sequence). V dropped 3 bases and J dropped 4 bases, with 16 bases sitting between them. The CDR3 is 14 residues long. The DNA for the CDR3 is TGCAGTGCTAGTGACGGGTCGGACCTTTACGAGCAGTACTTC. This codes for CSASDGSDLYEQYF.

The sample holds many counts of this clonotype. The chain is built from TRBV20-1 and TRBJ2-1; 11 bases fit TRBD2. The CDR3 sequence is 14 residues long. Germline values: CDR1 DFQATT, CDR2 SNEGSKA (reference sequence). DNA for the CDR3: TGCACCGGGACTAGCGGATCCCGGTTCAATGAGCAGTTCTTC. This gives the protein CTGTSGSRFNEQFF.

This clonotype came up many times. V usage is TRBV30 and J usage is TRBJ2-2; 9 positions agree with TRBD2. V shed 3 bases and J 1 base; nucleotides not matched to a gene: 0. Germline CDR1 is GTSNPN and CDR2 is SVGIG (reference sequence). This CDR3 is 14 amino acids long. CDR3 in DNA: TGTGCCTGGAGACTAGCGGGGAACACCGGGGAGCTGTTTTTT. It specifies CAWRLAGNTGELFF.

At least ten counts were recorded for this clonotype. The rearrangement links TRBV12-3 or TRBV12-4 to TRBJ2-6, with TRBD2 matching over 12 bases. With V trimmed by 6 bases and J by 2 bases, 2 bases remained unmatched. The CDR3 length is 16 residues. CDR3 loop: CASSRLAGAGANVLTF. The CDR3 nucleotides are TGTGCCAGCAGCCGACTAGCGGGAGCTGGGGCCAACGTCCTGACTTTC.

This clonotype was observed once. The rearrangement joins TRBV27 to TRBJ2-3, with 11 bases fitting TRBD2. This CDR3 region has 17 residues. Germline V gene data show CDR1 as MNHEY and CDR2 as SMNVEV (reference sequence). J lost 5 bases, V lost 4 bases, and 11 bases had no gene match. CDR3 DNA: TGTGCCAGCAGTTCACCAAGAACTAGCGGGGGTGGAGATACGCAGTATTTT. Its translation is CASSSPRTSGGGDTQYF.

V and J are TRBV27 and TRBJ2-7, with D maybe TRBD2 (6 bases). The CDR3 extends over 15 amino acids. V was cut by 5 bases and J by 5 bases, with 19 bases left in between. Germline CDR1 and CDR2: MNHEY and SMNVEV (reference sequence). DNA of the CDR3: TGTGCCAGCAGTCTCCTCCCGGAGGGTGGCAACGAGCAGTACTTC. Protein: CASSLLPEGGNEQYF.

This sequence joins TRBV7-9 and TRBJ2-1; 7 bases map to TRBD2. The CDR3 length is 15 residues. Germline V gives CDR1 SEHNR, CDR2 FQNEAQ (reference sequence). V was clipped by 5 bases and J by 0 bases; unmatched bases: 4. The CDR3 region is CASSISSGSYNEQFF. The DNA of the CDR3 is TGTGCCAGCAGCATTTCTAGCGGCTCCTACAATGAGCAGTTCTTC.

This clonotype appeared many times. The chain joins TRBV18 to TRBJ2-7; D remains unclear. V dropped 2 bases and J dropped 1 base, with 9 bases sitting between them. The length of the CDR3 is 14 residues. CDR1 and CDR2 (germline): KGHSH, LQKENI. CDR3 region: CASSPVRWSYEQYF. The CDR3 nucleotides are TGTGCCAGCTCACCAGTGCGCTGGTCCTACGAGCAGTACTTC.

As concerns this clonotype: It may be a read error: a sequence one base away is much more abundant. The chain links TRBV12-3 or TRBV12-4 to TRBJ2-5; possibly TRBD2 for D (6 bases). The CDR3 contains 16 residues. The CDR3 is CASSLAWEDPQESQYF. DNA for the CDR3: TGTGCCAGCAGTTTAGCGTGGGAGGATCCTCAGGAGAGCCAGTACTTC.

This clonotype was seen a few times. The genes are TRBV20-1 and TRBJ2-7; 7 bases align to TRBD1. In germline, CDR1 is DFQATT, CDR2 SNEGSKA (reference sequence). With V trimmed by 3 bases and J by 2 bases, 4 bases remained unmatched. The CDR3 spans 13 residues. This chain's CDR3 is CSASDREPYEQYF. Here the CDR3 DNA reads TGCAGTGCTAGCGACAGGGAACCCTACGAGCAGTACTTC.

Here the CDR3 reads CSARVDTESSYNEQYF. The CDR3 region has the DNA TGCAGTGCTAGAGTTGACACAGAGAGCTCCTACAATGAGCAGTACTTC. The genes are TRBV20-1 and TRBJ2-1; D is undetermined. The end of the DNA aligns better with TRBJ2-7, so the J call may be wrong. The V gene's germline CDR1 is DFQATT and CDR2 SNEGSKA (reference sequence). The CDR3 is made up of 16 amino acids.

This clonotype was found many times. This chain uses TRBV29-1 with TRBJ2-1; either TRBD1 or TRBD2 may fit D (5 bases each). Deletions cut 8 bases from V and 3 bases from J, with 17 bases between. The CDR3 totals 14 residues. From germline, CDR1 is SQVTM and CDR2 ANQGSEA. The CDR3 region has the DNA TGCAGCACAAGTACGGGGCTGGGCTACAATGAGCAGTTCTTC. It codes for CSTSTGLGYNEQFF.

This clonotype was seen only a few times. The chain carries TRBV6-2 or TRBV6-3 and TRBJ2-3; D is possibly TRBD2 (6 bases). The CDR3 consists of 15 residues. V was cut by 6 bases and J by 2 bases, with 15 bases left in between. Germline V lookup: CDR1 MNHEY, CDR2 SVGEGT. DNA of the CDR3: TGTGCCAGCAGGGGGCTAGCGCTCACCACAGATACGCAGTATTTT. It is translated as CASRGLALTTDTQYF.

This clonotype was seen at least ten times. The gene calls are TRBV29-1 and TRBJ2-3; 15 nucleotides line up with TRBD2. V was pared by 6 bases and J by 7 bases, with 8 bases of the junction left unmatched. CDR3 length equals 15 residues. Germline V lookup: CDR1 SQVTM, CDR2 ANQGSEA. CDR3 loop: CSVYRGTSGRNTQYF. The DNA for the CDR3 is TGCAGCGTGTACCGAGGGACTAGCGGGAGGAATACGCAGTATTTT.

The genes are TRBV7-9 and TRBJ2-2, with 10 bases that match TRBD1. Germline assignment: CDR1 SEHNR and CDR2 FQNEAQ (reference sequence). Trimming removed 5 bases from V and 2 bases from J; junction bases left unmatched: 5. This CDR3 spans 16 amino acids. CDR3 in DNA: TGTGCCAGCAGCGACCGGGACAGGGGCAACACCGGGGAGCTGTTTTTT. It is translated as CASSDRDRGNTGELFF.

This clonotype has a handful of counts. The chain combines TRBV19 with TRBJ2-1, with 13 bases matching TRBD2. CDR3 length: 17 amino acids. The germline V gene encodes CDR1 LNHDA and CDR2 SQIVND (reference sequence). The trim removed 4 bases at V and 9 bases at J, leaving 12 bases unmatched. The CDR3, as DNA: TGTGCCAGTAGTACCCAACTAGCGGGAGGGCCTCTTGGTGAGCAGTTCTTC. Residues: CASSTQLAGGPLGEQFF.

The chain couples TRBV29-1 to TRBJ1-1; D is perhaps TRBD1 (5 bases). V shed 7 bases and J shed 3 bases, with 15 bases lying between them. The length of the CDR3 is 13 residues. The V gene's germline CDR1 is SQVTM and CDR2 ANQGSEA. CDR3 amino acids: CSAHGTDDTEAFF. CDR3 sequence (DNA): TGCAGCGCTCACGGGACTGATGACACTGAAGCTTTCTTT. Drawing the rest from reference TRBV29-1 and TRBJ1-1, the complete variable domain is SAVISQKPSRDICQRGTSLTIQCQVDSQVTMMFWYRQQPGQSLTLIATANQGSEATYESGFVIDKFPISRPNLTFSTLTVSNMSPEDSSIYLCSAHGTDDTEAFFGQGTRLTVV.

This clonotype was seen many times. The rearrangement uses TRBV27 and TRBJ2-7, with a possible D match to TRBD1 (6 bases). Trimming took off 3 bases at V and 7 bases at J, with 25 bases between the two ends. CDR1 and CDR2 from the germline V gene are MNHEY and SMNVEV (reference sequence). The CDR3 spans 17 residues. This chain's CDR3 is CASSLLTTRGPGFEQYF. CDR3 bases: TGTGCCAGCAGTTTGCTTACTACCAGGGGCCCAGGTTTTGAGCAGTACTTC.

Ten or more counts support this clonotype. V usage is TRBV12-3 or TRBV12-4 and J usage is TRBJ2-3; TRBD1 matches 9 bases. CDR3 size: 14 residues. After removal of 6 bases from V and 4 bases from J, the junction contained 5 bases not matched to a gene. This CDR3 is CASRPGTGPDTQYF. CDR3 coding DNA: TGTGCCAGCAGACCCGGGACAGGGCCAGATACGCAGTATTTT.